These 16 T cell receptor beta chains were all obtained from the same sample, sequenced in a study of blood T cell repertoires in COVID-19. This table comes from immunoSEQ multiplex PCR, and its TCRdb copy is limited to in-frame clones, with some not included. The sample yields 60,000 or so clones, 75% to 90% seen once. Sequencing was carried out using peripheral blood. The receptors shown here come from a human donor with acute or convalescent COVID-19. The donor label of this sample is uncertain.

The chain employs TRBV18 and TRBJ2-5; D is possibly TRBD1 (5 bases). Germline V CDR1 and CDR2: KGHSH, LQKENI. The CDR3 contains 15 residues. Trimming took 2 bases from V and 2 from J, leaving 12 bases between them. The CDR3 loop reads CASSPGAGVQETQYF. CDR3 bases: TGTGCCAGCTCACCAGGGGCCGGAGTTCAAGAGACCCAGTACTTC.

The chain links TRBV28 to TRBJ1-2; D not certain. The germline V gene has CDR1 MDHEN and CDR2 SYDVKM. Trimming left V 5 bases short and J 12 bases short, with 16 bases between. The CDR3 is 12 residues long. The CDR3 region is CASSPSGVYNTF. The DNA for the CDR3 is TGTGCCAGCAGTCCCTCCGGGGTTTATAACACCTTC.

The J gene is TRBJ2-2, the V gene TRBV11-3; TRBD2 is a possible D gene (6 bases). This CDR3 spans 14 amino acids. The germline gives CDR1 SGHNT, CDR2 YENEEA. Trimming left V 1 base short and J 6 bases short, with 9 bases between. This CDR3 is CASSLGASAGELFF. CDR3 nucleotide sequence: TGTGCCAGCAGCTTAGGGGCTAGCGCCGGGGAGCTGTTTTTT.

The chain has TRBV5-1 and TRBJ2-2, with a tentative D call TRBD2 (7 bases). Germline V gene data show CDR1 as SGHRS and CDR2 as YFSETQ. Deletions cut 4 bases from V and 4 bases from J, with 14 bases between. The CDR3 is made up of 15 amino acids. The CDR3 bases are TGCGCCAGCAGCATTCGGGGGGCGGGCACCGGGGAGCTGTTTTTT. It encodes CASSIRGAGTGELFF. Together with reference TRBV5-1 and TRBJ2-2, the CDR3 gives the full variable domain: KAGVTQTPRYLIKTRGQQVTLSCSPISGHRSVSWYQQTPGQGLQFLFEYFSETQRNKGNFPGRFSGRQFSNSRSEMNVSTLELGDSALYLCASSIRGAGTGELFFGEGSRLTVL.

This clone was detected only once. The rearrangement uses TRBV18 and TRBJ1-5; a weak D match, TRBD1 (5 bases). Germline V gene sequence: CDR1 KGHSH, CDR2 LQKENI. The V gene lost 2 bases and the J gene lost 1 base, with 12 bases spanning the gap. The CDR3 covers 16 residues. The DNA of the CDR3 is TGTGCCAGCTCACCAGGGCAGGGAACAAGCAATCAGCCCCAGCATTTT. This sequence encodes CASSPGQGTSNQPQHF.

CDR3: CASSLVAGGDEQYF. Written as DNA, the CDR3 is TGTGCCAGCAGCTTAGTGGCGGGAGGGGACGAGCAGTACTTC. This sequence joins TRBV7-6 and TRBJ2-7; 9 bases match TRBD2. V trimming: 1 base; J trimming: 5 bases; junction bases outside the gene matches: 3. Germline loops: CDR1 SGHVS, CDR2 FNYEAQ. This CDR3 region has 14 residues.

J is TRBJ2-1 and V is TRBV7-8; 11 nucleotides agree with TRBD2. The V gene end was trimmed by 3 bases and the J gene end by 8 bases; junction bases not matched to a gene: 9. Looked up from germline, CDR1 is SGHVS and CDR2 is FQNEAQ. The CDR3 is 16 amino acids. CDR3 protein: CASSFRVAGGRDEQFF. The DNA for the CDR3 is TGTGCCAGCAGCTTCCGGGTAGCGGGGGGGCGAGATGAGCAGTTCTTC.

The V gene is TRBV4-3, the J gene TRBJ1-4, with 7 bases that match TRBD1. Germline V gives CDR1 LGHNA, CDR2 YSLEER. The junction had 7 bases not matched to a gene; V was cut back by 0 bases and J by 0 bases. The CDR3 is 18 residues long. Written as DNA, the CDR3 is TGCGCCAGCAGCCAAGATCCAGGGGGTACGGCAACTAATGAAAAACTGTTTTTT. Amino acid sequence: CASSQDPGGTATNEKLFF.

V usage is TRBV4-2 and J usage is TRBJ2-7; possibly TRBD1 for D (6 bases). The ends were cut back, 2 bases at V and 13 bases at J, with 18 bases in the middle. This CDR3 comprises 13 residues. From germline, CDR1 is LGHNA and CDR2 YNFKEQ. CDR3 protein: CASSQMTGSFVYV. The CDR3, as DNA: TGTGCCAGCAGCCAAATGACAGGTTCATTTGTTTACGTC.

The J gene is TRBJ1-2, the V gene TRBV5-1; 8 nucleotides match TRBD1. CDR3 size: 16 residues. Germline assignment: CDR1 SGHRS and CDR2 YFSETQ. With 3 bases clipped from V and 1 base from J, the junction kept 8 bases outside the gene matches. The CDR3 DNA sequence: TGCGCCAGCAGCTCGACGACAGGGGCCATTAACTATGGCTACACCTTC. It translates to CASSSTTGAINYGYTF.

This chain connects TRBV11-2 to TRBJ1-3; no definite D call. Trimming stripped 2 bases from V and 0 bases from J, with 11 bases between. Looked up from germline, CDR1 is SGHAT and CDR2 is FQNNGV. The CDR3 is made up of 16 amino acids. The CDR3 coding sequence is TGTGCCAGCAGCTTACAGGCCTCGCCCTCTGGAAACACCATATATTTT. Translation gives CASSLQASPSGNTIYF.

The genes are TRBV10-1 and TRBJ1-3; 7 nucleotides agree with TRBD1. CDR3 length: 20 amino acids. After removal of 6 bases from V and 0 bases from J, the junction contained 20 bases not matched to a gene. Germline V CDR1 and CDR2: WNHNN, SYGVQD (reference sequence). The chain's CDR3 is CASREKSTRDSHLSGNTIYF. The CDR3 DNA reads TGCGCCAGCAGGGAAAAGAGTACTCGGGACAGCCACCTCTCTGGAAACACCATATATTTT.

This sequence joins TRBV3-1 (or the pseudogene TRBV3-2) and TRBJ1-1; the match to TRBD1 covers 8 bases. The CDR3 sequence is 15 residues long. Germline V gene sequence: CDR1 LGHDT, CDR2 YNNKEL (reference sequence). Trimming took 1 base from V and 1 from J; bases not matched to a gene: 2. In DNA, the CDR3 is TGTGCCAGCAGCCAAGTTGGACAGGGGAACACTGAAGCTTTCTTT. It specifies CASSQVGQGNTEAFF.

This chain connects TRBV11-1 to TRBJ2-4; 7 nucleotides line up with TRBD1. Germline V lookup: CDR1 SGHAT, CDR2 FQDESV (reference sequence). This CDR3 spans 16 amino acids. V was clipped by 5 bases and J by 0 bases; unmatched bases: 7. Here the CDR3 reads CASSLDRDRAKNIQYF. CDR3 nucleotide sequence: TGTGCCAGCAGCCTCGACAGGGACCGAGCCAAAAACATTCAGTACTTC.

V is TRBV12-3 or TRBV12-4 and J is TRBJ1-3; D gene unclear. V was pared by 4 bases and J by 8 bases, with 6 bases between. This CDR3 spans 11 amino acids. This chain's CDR3 is CASSSLDTIYF. The CDR3 bases are TGTGCCAGCAGTTCCCTCGACACCATATATTTT.

The chain recombines TRBV28 with TRBJ1-6; D not resolved. This CDR3 contains 16 residues. The ends were cut back, 4 bases at V and 5 bases at J, with 15 bases in the middle. The germline V gene encodes CDR1 MDHEN and CDR2 SYDVKM. As DNA, the CDR3 is TGTGCCAGCAGTTCACCCGGTGAGGAGGATAATTCACCCCTCCACTTT. As protein: CASSSPGEEDNSPLHF.